Sequencing of this TCR beta chain was carried out in a study of cytomegalovirus exposure and HLA in healthy donors. Whole-study results and caveats: Most TCR beta V segments were productive about 90% or about 30% of the time in an earlier analysis. Most TCR sequences proved rare, with some public TCRs found in many donors. The authors later linked a missense DCLRE1C variant to TCR beta V- and J-gene trimming.

PCR used 60 Vbeta primers and 13 Jbeta primers. TCRdb's copy holds only in-frame clones and misses some; the assay was immunoSEQ multiplex PCR. The table records around 91,000 clones, roughly 78% of them present only once. It was healthy bone marrow donors who served as donors. In the case of this clone: What it binds is not known.

CDR1 and CDR2 (germline): LNHDA, SQIVND (reference sequence). Germline trimming cut 3 bases from V and 8 bases from J; bases unmatched to any gene: 9. CDR3 length equals 14 residues. The TCR comes from a male donor in good health and CMV-seropositive. Sequenced: PBMCs. This chain uses TRBV19 with TRBJ1-2, with 7 bases identical to TRBD1. The CDR3 here is CASSIEGQVGGYTF. The CDR3 coding sequence is TGTGCCAGTAGTATTGAAGGACAGGTTGGCGGCTACACCTTC.